The rows below give T cell receptor beta chains drawn from one sample of a study of blood T cell repertoires in COVID-19. Using immunoSEQ multiplex PCR, the repertoire was profiled, and TCRdb retains in-frame clones only, with some absent. The table shows tens of thousands of clones, with around 92% occurring only once. Sequenced sample: peripheral blood. All receptors derive from a human donor in a cohort sampled during active COVID-19. Each CDR3 is given with its conserved first and last residue.

TRBJ1-2 | TRBV5-1 | CASSLDINYGYTF
TRBJ2-3 | TRBV29-1 | CSVETSTGGDTQYF
TRBJ1-1 | TRBV9 | CASSVEVANTEAFF
TRBJ2-1 | TRBV3-1/TRBV3-2 | CASSDGPAAYNEQFF
TRBJ1-6 | TRBV19 | CASKPTGSVSPLHF
TRBJ2-7 | TRBV6-5 | CASSTGGEQYF
TRBJ1-5 | TRBV4-3 | CASSQDIHGAGVGAGAFLPQHF
TRBJ1-2 | TRBV29-1 | CSADLTVYGYTF
TRBJ1-3 | TRBV4-1 | CASSLRQGGNTIYF
TRBJ2-3 | TRBV7-2 | CASSSTRVAADTQYF
TRBJ1-5 | TRBV6-1 | CASSEAGQGQPQHF
TRBJ2-4 | TRBV30 | CACSAGVQNIQYF
TRBJ2-3 | TRBV5-1 | CASSSRTGSTDTQYF
TRBJ1-2 | TRBV27 | CASSNGPGRGGGYAF
TRBJ2-5 | TRBV5-1 | CASSYSGTGRETQYF
TRBJ1-4 | TRBV10-2 | CASQGWTNEKLFF